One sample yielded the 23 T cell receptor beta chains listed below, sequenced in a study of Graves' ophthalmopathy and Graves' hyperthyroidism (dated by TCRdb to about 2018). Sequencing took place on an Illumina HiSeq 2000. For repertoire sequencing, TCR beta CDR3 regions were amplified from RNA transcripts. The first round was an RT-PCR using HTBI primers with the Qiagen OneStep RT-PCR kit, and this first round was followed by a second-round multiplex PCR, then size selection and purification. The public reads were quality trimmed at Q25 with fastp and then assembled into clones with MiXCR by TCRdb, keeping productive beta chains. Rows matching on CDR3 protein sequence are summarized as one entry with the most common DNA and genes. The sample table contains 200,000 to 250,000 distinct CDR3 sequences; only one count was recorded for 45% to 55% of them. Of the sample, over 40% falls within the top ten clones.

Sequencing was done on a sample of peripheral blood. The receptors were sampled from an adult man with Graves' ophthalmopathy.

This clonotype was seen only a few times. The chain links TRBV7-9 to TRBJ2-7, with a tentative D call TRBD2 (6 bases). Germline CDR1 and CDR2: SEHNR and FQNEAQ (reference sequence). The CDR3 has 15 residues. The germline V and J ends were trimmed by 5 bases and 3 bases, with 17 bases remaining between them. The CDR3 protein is CASSLPAGTLYEQYF. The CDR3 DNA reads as TGTGCCAGCAGCCTGCCTGCCGGGACTCTCTACGAGCAGTACTTC.

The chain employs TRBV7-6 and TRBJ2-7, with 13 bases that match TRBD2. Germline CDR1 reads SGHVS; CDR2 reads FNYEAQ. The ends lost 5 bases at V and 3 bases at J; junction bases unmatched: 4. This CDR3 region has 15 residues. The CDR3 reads CASSKRTSGSYEQYF. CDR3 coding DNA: TGTGCCAGCAGCAAACGGACTAGCGGGAGCTACGAGCAGTACTTC.

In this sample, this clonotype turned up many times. This CDR3 reads CASSLGGASSPLHF. In DNA form, the CDR3 reads TGTGCCAGCAGCTTAGGAGGGGCTAGTTCACCCCTCCACTTT. The chain recombines TRBV7-9 with TRBJ1-6; weak D call: TRBD1 (5 bases). There are 14 residues in the CDR3. V dropped 1 base and J dropped 9 bases, with 10 bases sitting between them. Germline CDR1 and CDR2: SEHNR and FQNEAQ (reference sequence).

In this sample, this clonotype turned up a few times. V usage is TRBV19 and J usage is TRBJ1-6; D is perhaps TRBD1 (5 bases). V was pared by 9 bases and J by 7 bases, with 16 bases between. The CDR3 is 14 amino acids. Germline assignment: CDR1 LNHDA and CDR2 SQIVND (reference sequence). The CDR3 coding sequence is TGTGCCAGCGCCGGGCGGGGCCCGAATTCACCCCTCCACTTT. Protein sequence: CASAGRGPNSPLHF.

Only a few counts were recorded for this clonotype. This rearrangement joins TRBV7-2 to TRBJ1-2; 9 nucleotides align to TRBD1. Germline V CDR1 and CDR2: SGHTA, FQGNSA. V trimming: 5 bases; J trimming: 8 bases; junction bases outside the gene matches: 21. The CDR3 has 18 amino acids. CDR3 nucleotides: TGTGCCAGCAGCCCTCCCCCGGGGGTTTTCGGGACAGGGATCGGCTACACCTTC. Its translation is CASSPPPGVFGTGIGYTF. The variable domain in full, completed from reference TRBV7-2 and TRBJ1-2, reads GAGVSQSPSNKVTEKGKDVELRCDPISGHTALYWYRQSLGQGLEFLIYFQGNSAPDKSGLPSDRFSAERTGGSVSTLTIQRTQQEDSAVYLCASSPPPGVFGTGIGYTFGSGTRLTVV.

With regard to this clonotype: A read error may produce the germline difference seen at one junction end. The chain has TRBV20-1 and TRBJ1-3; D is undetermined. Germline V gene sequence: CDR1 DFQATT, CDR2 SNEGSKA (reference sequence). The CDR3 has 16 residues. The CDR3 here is CSARDPMSYSGNTTYF. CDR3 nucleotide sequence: TGCAGTGCTAGAGACCCCATGAGTTACTCTGGAAACACCACATATTTT.

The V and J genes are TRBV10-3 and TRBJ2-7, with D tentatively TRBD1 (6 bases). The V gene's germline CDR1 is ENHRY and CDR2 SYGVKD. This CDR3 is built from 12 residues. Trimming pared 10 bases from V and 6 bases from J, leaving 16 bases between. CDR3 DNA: TGTGCCACAGGCAGGGGTTTTAGCGAGCAGTACTTC. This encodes CATGRGFSEQYF.

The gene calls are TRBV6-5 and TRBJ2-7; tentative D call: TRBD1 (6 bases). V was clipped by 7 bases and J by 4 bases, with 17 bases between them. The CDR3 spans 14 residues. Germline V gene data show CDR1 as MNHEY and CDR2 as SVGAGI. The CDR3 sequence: CASKLQGFAYEQYF. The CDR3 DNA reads TGTGCCAGCAAACTCCAGGGGTTCGCGTACGAGCAGTACTTC.

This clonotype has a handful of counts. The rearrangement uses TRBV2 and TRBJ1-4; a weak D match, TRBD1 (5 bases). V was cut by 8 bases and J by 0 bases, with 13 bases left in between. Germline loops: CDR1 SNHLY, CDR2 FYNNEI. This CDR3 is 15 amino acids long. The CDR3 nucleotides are TGTGCCAGCGGGGCAGACTTTGCAACTAATGAAAAACTGTTTTTT. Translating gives CASGADFATNEKLFF.

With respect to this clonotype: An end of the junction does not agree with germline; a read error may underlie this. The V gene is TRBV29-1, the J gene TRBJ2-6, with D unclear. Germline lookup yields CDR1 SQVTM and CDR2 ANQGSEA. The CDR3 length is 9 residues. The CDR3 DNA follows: TGCAGCGTCTACGACCCTGAAGCTTTC. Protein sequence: CSVYDPEAF.

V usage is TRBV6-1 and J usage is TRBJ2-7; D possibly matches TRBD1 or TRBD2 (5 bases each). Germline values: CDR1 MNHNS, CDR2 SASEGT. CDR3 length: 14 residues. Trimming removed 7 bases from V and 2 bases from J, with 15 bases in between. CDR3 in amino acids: CASNSGTSAYEQYF. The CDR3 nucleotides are TGTGCCAGCAATTCCGGGACGTCTGCCTACGAGCAGTACTTC.

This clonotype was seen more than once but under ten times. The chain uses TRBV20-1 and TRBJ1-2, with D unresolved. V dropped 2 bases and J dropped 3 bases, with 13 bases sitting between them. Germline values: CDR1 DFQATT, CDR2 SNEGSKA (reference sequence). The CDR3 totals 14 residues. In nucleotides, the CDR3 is TGCAGTGCTAGATGGCCGTTTGGGCACTATGGCTACACCTTC. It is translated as CSARWPFGHYGYTF.

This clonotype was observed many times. CDR3 sequence (DNA): TGCGCCAGCAGTGAGGAGGACAGGGAAGAGACCCAGTACTTC. It encodes CASSEEDREETQYF. V and J are TRBV10-2 and TRBJ2-5; 8 bases map to TRBD1. The ends lost 2 bases at V and 3 bases at J; junction bases unmatched: 2. Germline CDR1 reads WSHSY; CDR2 reads SAAADI. The CDR3 sequence is 14 residues long.

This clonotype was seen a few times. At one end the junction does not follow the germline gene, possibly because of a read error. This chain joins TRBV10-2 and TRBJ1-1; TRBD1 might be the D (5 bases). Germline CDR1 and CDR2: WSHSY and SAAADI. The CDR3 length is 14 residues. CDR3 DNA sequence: TGTGCCAGCAGTTACGAAGGGGAAGTCACTGAAGCTTTCTTT. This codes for CASSYEGEVTEAFF.

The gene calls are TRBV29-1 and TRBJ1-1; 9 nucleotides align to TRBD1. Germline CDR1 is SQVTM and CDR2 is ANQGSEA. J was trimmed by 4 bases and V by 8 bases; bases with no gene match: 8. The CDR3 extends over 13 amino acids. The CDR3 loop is CSNTGGSGTEAFF. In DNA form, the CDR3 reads TGCAGCAATACAGGGGGCTCGGGCACTGAAGCTTTCTTT.

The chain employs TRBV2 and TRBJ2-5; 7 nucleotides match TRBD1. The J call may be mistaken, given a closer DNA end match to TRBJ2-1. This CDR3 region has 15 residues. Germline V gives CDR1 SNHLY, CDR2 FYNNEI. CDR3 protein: CASSDRDSRGYEQFF. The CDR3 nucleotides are TGTGCCAGCAGTGATCGGGACAGTAGGGGCTATGAGCAGTTCTTC.

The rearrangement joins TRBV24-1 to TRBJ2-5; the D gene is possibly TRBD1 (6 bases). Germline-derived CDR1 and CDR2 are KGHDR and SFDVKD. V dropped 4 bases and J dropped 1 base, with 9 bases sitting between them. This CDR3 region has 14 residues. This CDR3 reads CATSDRGPQETQYF. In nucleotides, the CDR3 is TGTGCCACCAGTGACAGGGGACCCCAAGAGACCCAGTACTTC.

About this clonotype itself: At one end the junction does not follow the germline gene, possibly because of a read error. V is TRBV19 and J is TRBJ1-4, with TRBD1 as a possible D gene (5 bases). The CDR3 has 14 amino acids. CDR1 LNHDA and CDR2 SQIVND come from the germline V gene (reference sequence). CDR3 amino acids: CAGSMRQGEEKLFF. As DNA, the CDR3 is TGTGCCGGTAGTATGCGGCAGGGAGAAGAAAAACTGTTTTTT. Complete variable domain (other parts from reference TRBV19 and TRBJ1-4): DGGITQSPKYLFRKEGQNVTLSCEQNLNHDAMYWYRQDPGQGLRLIYYSQIVNDFQKGDIAEGYSVSREKKESFPLTVTSAQKNPTAFYLCAGSMRQGEEKLFFGSGTQLSVL.

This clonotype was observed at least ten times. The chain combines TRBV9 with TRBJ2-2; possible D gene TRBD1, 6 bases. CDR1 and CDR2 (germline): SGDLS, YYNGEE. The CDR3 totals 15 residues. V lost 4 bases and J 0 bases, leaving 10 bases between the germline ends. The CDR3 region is CASSSGTSNTGELFF. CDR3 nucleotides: TGTGCCAGCAGCTCTGGGACATCGAACACCGGGGAGCTGTTTTTT. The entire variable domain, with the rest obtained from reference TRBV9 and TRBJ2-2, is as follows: DSGVTQTPKHLITATGQRVTLRCSPRSGDLSVYWYQQSLDQGLQFLIQYYNGEERAKGNILERFSAQQFPDLHSELNLSSLELGDSALYFCASSSGTSNTGELFFGEGSRLTVL.

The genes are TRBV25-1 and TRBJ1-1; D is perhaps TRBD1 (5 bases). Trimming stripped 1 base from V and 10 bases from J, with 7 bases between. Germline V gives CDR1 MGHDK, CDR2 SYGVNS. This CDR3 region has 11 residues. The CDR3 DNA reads TGTGCCAGCAGTGAATCCACAGGAGCTTTCTTT. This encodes CASSESTGAFF.

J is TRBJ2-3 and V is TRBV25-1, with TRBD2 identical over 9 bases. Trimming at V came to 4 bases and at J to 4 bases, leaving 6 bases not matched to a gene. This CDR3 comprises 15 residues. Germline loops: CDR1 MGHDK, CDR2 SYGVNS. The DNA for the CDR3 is TGTGCCAGCAGTGTGGCGGGGGGGCCTCCAGATACGCAGTATTTT. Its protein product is CASSVAGGPPDTQYF.

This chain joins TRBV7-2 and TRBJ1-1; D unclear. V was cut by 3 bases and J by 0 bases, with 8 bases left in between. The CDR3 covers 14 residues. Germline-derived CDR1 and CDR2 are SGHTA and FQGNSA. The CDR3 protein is CASSFFEMNTEAFF. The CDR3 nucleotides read TGTGCCAGCAGCTTTTTTGAGATGAACACTGAAGCTTTCTTT. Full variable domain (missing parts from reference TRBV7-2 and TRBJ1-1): GAGVSQSPSNKVTEKGKDVELRCDPISGHTALYWYRQSLGQGLEFLIYFQGNSAPDKSGLPSDRFSAERTGGSVSTLTIQRTQQEDSAVYLCASSFFEMNTEAFFGQGTRLTVV.

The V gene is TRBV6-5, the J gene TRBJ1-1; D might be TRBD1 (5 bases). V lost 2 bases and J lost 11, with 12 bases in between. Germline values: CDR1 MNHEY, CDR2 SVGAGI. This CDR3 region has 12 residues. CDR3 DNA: TGTGCCAGCAGTTACAGGGACCAGGCGGCTTTCTTT. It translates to CASSYRDQAAFF.